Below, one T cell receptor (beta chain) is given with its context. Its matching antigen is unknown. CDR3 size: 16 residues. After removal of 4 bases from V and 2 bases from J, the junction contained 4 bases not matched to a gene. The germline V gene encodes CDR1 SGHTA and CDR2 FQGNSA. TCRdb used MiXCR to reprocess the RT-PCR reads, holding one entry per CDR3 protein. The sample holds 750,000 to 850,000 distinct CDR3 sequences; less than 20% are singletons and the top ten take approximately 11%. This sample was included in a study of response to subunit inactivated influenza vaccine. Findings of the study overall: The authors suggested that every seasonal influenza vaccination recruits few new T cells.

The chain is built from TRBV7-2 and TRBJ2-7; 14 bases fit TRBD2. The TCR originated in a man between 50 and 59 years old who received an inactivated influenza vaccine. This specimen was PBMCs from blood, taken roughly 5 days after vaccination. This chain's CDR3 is CASSSGTSGGAYEQYF. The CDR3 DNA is TGTGCCAGCAGCTCGGGGACTAGCGGGGGCGCCTACGAGCAGTACTTC.